What follows is one T cell receptor beta chain and its context. The CDR3 totals 18 residues. Looked up from germline, CDR1 is ENHRY and CDR2 is SYGVKD. V gave up 2 bases and J gave up 4 bases, with 23 bases separating them. This sample is drawn from a study of blood T cells in healthy people across ages. A sample-barcoded 5' primer and a J-beta primer mix were used in a second PCR of roughly 6 to 11 cycles. TCRdb reanalysed the 5' RACE reads using MiXCR and keeps one entry per CDR3 protein. Among 700,000 or so distinct CDR3 sequences listed, about 43% were seen once. The specimen sequenced was blood. This chain connects TRBV10-3 to TRBJ1-2; weak D call: TRBD1 (5 bases). This sequence was found in a man aged 80 or over in good health. The CDR3 DNA follows: TGTGCCATCAGTGAGAGAGGGAGGGGCCGACTTTCTGGCTATGGCTACACCTTC. Residues: CAISERGRGRLSGYGYTF.